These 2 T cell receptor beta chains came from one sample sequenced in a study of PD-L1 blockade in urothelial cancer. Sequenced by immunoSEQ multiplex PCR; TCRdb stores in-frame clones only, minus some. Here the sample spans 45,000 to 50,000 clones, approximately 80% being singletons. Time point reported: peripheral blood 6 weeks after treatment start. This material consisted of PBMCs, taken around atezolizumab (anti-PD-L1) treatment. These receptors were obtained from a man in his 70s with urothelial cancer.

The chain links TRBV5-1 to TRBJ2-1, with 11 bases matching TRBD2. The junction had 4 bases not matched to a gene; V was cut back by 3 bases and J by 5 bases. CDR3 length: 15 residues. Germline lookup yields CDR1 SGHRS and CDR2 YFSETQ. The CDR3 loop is CASSYSGRANNEQFF. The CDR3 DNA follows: TGCGCCAGCAGCTATAGCGGGAGGGCGAACAATGAGCAGTTCTTC.

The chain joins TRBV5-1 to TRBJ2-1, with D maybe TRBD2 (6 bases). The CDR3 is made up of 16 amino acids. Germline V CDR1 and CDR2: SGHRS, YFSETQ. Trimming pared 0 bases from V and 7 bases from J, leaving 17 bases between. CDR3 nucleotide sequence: TGCGCCAGCAGCTTGGTGGAGGGATTAACGGGAAATGAGCAGTTCTTC. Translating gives CASSLVEGLTGNEQFF.